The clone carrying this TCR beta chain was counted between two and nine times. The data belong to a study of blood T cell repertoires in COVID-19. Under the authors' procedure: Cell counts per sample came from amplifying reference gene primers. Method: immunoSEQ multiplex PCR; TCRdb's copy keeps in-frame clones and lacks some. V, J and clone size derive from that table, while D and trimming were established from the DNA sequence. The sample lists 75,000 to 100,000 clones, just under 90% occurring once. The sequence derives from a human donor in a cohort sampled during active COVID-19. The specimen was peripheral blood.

CDR3 nucleotides: TGTGCCAGCAGTCCAGGACTGTCTAATTCACCCCTCCACTTT. The encoded protein is CASSPGLSNSPLHF. The rearrangement uses TRBV6-2 or TRBV6-3 and TRBJ1-6; D is unclear. Trimming pared 5 bases from V and 6 bases from J, leaving 11 bases between. CDR1 and CDR2 (germline): MNHEY, SVGEGT. This CDR3 has 14 amino acids.